This entry lists 10 T cell receptor beta chains sequenced from one sample in a study of spatial heterogeneity in lung cancer. TCRdb ran MiXCR on the 5' RACE reads and lists one entry per CDR3 protein. Of about 20,000 distinct CDR3 sequences detected, around a fifth appear once; the ten largest clones hold over 12%. The time point was: sample taken at primary tumor resection. Whole RNA was taken from tumor, nontumor lung or frozen PBMC; it was then sequenced unsorted. The material was PBMCs, obtained at surgery. The receptors originated from a male donor with early-stage non-small cell lung cancer.

This clonotype was counted ten times or more. The V gene is TRBV9, the J gene TRBJ1-2; 8 bases map to TRBD1. Germline values: CDR1 SGDLS, CDR2 YYNGEE. The CDR3 length is 16 residues. The trim removed 3 bases at V and 4 bases at J, leaving 11 bases unmatched. The CDR3 region is CASSGDRQGTVYGYTF. The CDR3 nucleotides read TGTGCCAGCAGCGGGGACAGGCAGGGGACTGTCTATGGCTACACCTTC.

This clonotype came up many times. The genes are TRBV6-5 and TRBJ2-5; the match to TRBD2 covers 8 bases. The V and J ends lost 4 bases and 5 bases, in that order; junction bases with no gene match: 6. The germline CDR1 and CDR2 sequences are MNHEY and SVGAGI. The CDR3 extends over 14 amino acids. The CDR3, as DNA: TGTGCCAGCAGTTTAAGCTCTAGCGGGGAGACCCAGTACTTC. Residues: CASSLSSSGETQYF.

This clonotype was recorded a few times. J is TRBJ2-4 and V is TRBV11-1; a possible D gene is TRBD2 (5 bases). The CDR3 runs to 11 residues. Germline V CDR1 and CDR2: SGHAT, FQDESV (reference sequence). Trimming pared 5 bases from V and 8 bases from J, leaving 7 bases between. CDR3 amino acids: CASSVGDIQYF. CDR3 bases: TGTGCCAGCAGCGTCGGGGACATTCAGTACTTC.

A word on this clonotype: One junction end does not reproduce the germline sequence, and a read error may be involved. This CDR3 is CCVGTALNTEAFF. CDR3 bases: TGCTGCGTCGGGACAGCCTTGAACACTGAAGCTTTCTTT. V usage is TRBV29-1 and J usage is TRBJ1-1; 7 bases are shared with TRBD1. CDR1 is SQVTM and CDR2 is ANQGSEA in the germline V gene. This CDR3 is built from 13 residues.

Notes on this clonotype: This may be a read error, as it is one base from a much larger clone. The chain uses TRBV7-6 and TRBJ2-1; 13 bases fit TRBD2. V lost 5 bases to trimming and J lost 6 bases; unmatched junction nucleotides: 7. CDR3 length: 16 amino acids. CDR1 SGHVS and CDR2 FNYEAQ come from the germline V gene. The CDR3 DNA follows: TGTGCCAGCAGCCTGACTAGCGGGGGGACCCGCAATGAGCAGTTCTTC. This encodes CASSLTSGGTRNEQFF.

The gene calls are TRBV7-9 and TRBJ2-1, with D maybe TRBD2 (6 bases). The CDR3 has 15 residues. Trimming stripped 4 bases from V and 0 bases from J, with 10 bases between. CDR1 SEHNR and CDR2 FQNEAQ come from the germline V gene (reference sequence). CDR3 DNA sequence: TGTGCCAGCAGCTCGGGACTTGACTCCTACAATGAGCAGTTCTTC. Its protein is CASSSGLDSYNEQFF. Based on the CDR3 plus reference TRBV7-9 and TRBJ2-1, the full variable domain is DTGVSQNPRHKITKRGQNVTFRCDPISEHNRLYWYRQTLGQGPEFLTYFQNEAQLEKSRLLSDRFSAERPKGSFSTLEIQRTEQGDSAMYLCASSSGLDSYNEQFFGPGTRLTVL.

This chain uses TRBV10-3 with TRBJ1-2; D gene unclear. V was trimmed by 6 bases and J by 2 bases, leaving 22 bases between them. The CDR3 runs to 17 residues. The germline gives CDR1 ENHRY, CDR2 SYGVKD. The chain's CDR3 is CAISAPAGSPENYGYTF. The CDR3 DNA follows: TGTGCCATCAGCGCCCCCGCCGGGTCCCCTGAGAACTATGGCTACACCTTC.

This clonotype turned up a few times. The CDR3 nucleotides are TGTGCCAGCAGAGGACGTGGAAACACCATATATTTT. Translating it yields CASRGRGNTIYF. V gene TRBV2 combines with J gene TRBJ1-3; D not resolved. Germline-derived CDR1 and CDR2 are SNHLY and FYNNEI. The CDR3 is 12 amino acids. The V end was cut by 6 bases, the J end by 3 bases, with 6 bases between.

In this sample, this clonotype turned up many times. The chain employs TRBV14 and TRBJ1-1; D might be TRBD1 (5 bases). This CDR3 has 13 residues. Trimming took 4 bases from V and 5 from J, leaving 11 bases between them. In germline, CDR1 is SGHDN, CDR2 FVKESK. CDR3 DNA sequence: TGTGCCAGCAGCCGAGCGGGGCGAACTGAAGCTTTCTTT. Residues: CASSRAGRTEAFF.

The sample holds many counts of this clonotype. The rearrangement joins TRBV4-2 to TRBJ2-5; D is ambiguous. V lost 1 base, J lost 1 base, and 10 bases lay in between. Germline CDR1 and CDR2: LGHNA and YNFKEQ. This CDR3 contains 15 residues. The CDR3 region is CASSQAGSPQETQYF. CDR3 DNA sequence: TGTGCCAGCAGCCAAGCCGGCTCCCCCCAAGAGACCCAGTACTTC.